Included here is one TCR beta chain sequence, with context. Its specificity is not known. This entry is derived from a study of OX40 agonist ivuxolimab in advanced cancers. Study-level background: Cohort: about 80% men, mean age roughly 60, aged about 20 to 90. Findings of the study overall: With doses of 0.1 to 3.0 mg/kg, CD4+ and CD8+ blood T cells had undergone clonal expansion by week 6.

V was pared by 2 bases and J by 3 bases, with 14 bases between. The CDR3 has 15 amino acids. The germline gives CDR1 ENHRY, CDR2 SYGVKD. The table came from immunoSEQ multiplex PCR; TCRdb's copy has only in-frame clones and leaves some out. Found here are 70,000 to 90,000 clones, over 80% of them singletons; the top ten hold 1.5% to 2%. The specimen was CD4+ or CD8+ T cells sorted from blood, collected in a trial of the OX40 agonist ivuxolimab. This sequence joins TRBV10-3 and TRBJ2-7; D could derive from TRBD1 or TRBD2 (5 bases each). The receptor was derived from an adult with an advanced solid tumor such as melanoma, head and neck, liver or kidney cancer. DNA for the CDR3: TGTGCCATCAGTGAGGAAGTAGGGACCGACTACGAGCAGTACTTC. Protein sequence: CAISEEVGTDYEQYF.